Included here is one T cell receptor beta chain sequence, with context. The repertoire was sequenced with immunoSEQ multiplex PCR; TCRdb's copy has only in-frame clones and lacks some. The sample records approximately 190,000 clones, roughly 92% being singletons. These data come from a study of T cell responses to AZD1222 COVID-19 vaccine. CDR3 length: 15 residues. CDR1 is MNHEY, CDR2 SVGAGI, per germline. Trimming left V 6 bases short and J 0 bases short, with 15 bases between. The source was peripheral blood, collected on day 0 of AZD1222 vaccination. The source of this sequence is an adult in good health. The V gene is TRBV6-5, the J gene TRBJ2-7; D gene ambiguous. The CDR3: CASSPNGSPSYEQYF. The CDR3 region has the DNA TGTGCCAGCAGCCCCAATGGCAGTCCCTCCTACGAGCAGTACTTC.